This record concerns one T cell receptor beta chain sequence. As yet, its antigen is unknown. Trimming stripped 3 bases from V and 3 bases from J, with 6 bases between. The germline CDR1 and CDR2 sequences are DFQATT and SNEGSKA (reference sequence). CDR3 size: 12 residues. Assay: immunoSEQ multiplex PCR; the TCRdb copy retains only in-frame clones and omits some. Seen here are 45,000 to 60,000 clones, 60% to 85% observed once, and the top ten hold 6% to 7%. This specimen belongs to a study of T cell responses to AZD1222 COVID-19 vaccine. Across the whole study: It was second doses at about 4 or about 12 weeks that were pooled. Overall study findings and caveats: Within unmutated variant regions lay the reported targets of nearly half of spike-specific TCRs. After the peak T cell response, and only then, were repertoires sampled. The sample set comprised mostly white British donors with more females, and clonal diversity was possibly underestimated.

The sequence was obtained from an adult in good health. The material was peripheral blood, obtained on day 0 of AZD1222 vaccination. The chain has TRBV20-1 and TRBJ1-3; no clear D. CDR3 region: CSASSNGNTIYF. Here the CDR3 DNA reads TGCAGTGCTAGTTCGAATGGAAACACCATATATTTT.